These 27 T cell receptor beta chains were sequenced from one sample in a study of cytomegalovirus exposure and HLA in healthy donors. Clones were read by immunoSEQ multiplex PCR, and TCRdb kept only the in-frame ones, dropping some. The profile covers more than 110,000 clones, with 94% appearing a single time and 1.8% taken by the ten largest. Sequenced sample: PBMCs. The receptors originated from a man aged 18 to 29 in good health and CMV-seropositive.

CDR3 region: CASSIPGQGTYEQYF. The DNA of the CDR3 is TGCGCCAGCAGCATTCCGGGACAGGGTACTTACGAGCAGTACTTC. The chain employs TRBV4-1 and TRBJ2-7; 9 nucleotides line up with TRBD1. CDR3 length: 15 residues. J lost 4 bases, V lost 5 bases, and 9 bases had no gene match. Germline CDR1 MGHRA, CDR2 YSYEKL.

The J gene is TRBJ1-1, the V gene TRBV5-1; 7 bases are a match to TRBD1. V shed 5 bases and J 4 bases; nucleotides not matched to a gene: 8. CDR1 and CDR2 (germline): SGHRS, YFSETQ. The CDR3 has 14 amino acids. This CDR3 reads CASSKEGASTEAFF. CDR3 in DNA: TGCGCCAGCAGTAAAGAGGGGGCTAGCACTGAAGCTTTCTTT.

V usage is TRBV27 and J usage is TRBJ2-1; D remains ambiguous. CDR1 and CDR2 from the germline V gene are MNHEY and SMNVEV (reference sequence). CDR3 length: 12 residues. With 9 bases removed from V and 5 bases from J, the gap between germline ends came to 11 bases. CDR3 residues: CASNPTNNEQFF. CDR3 nucleotides: TGTGCCAGTAACCCCACTAACAATGAGCAGTTCTTC.

This sequence joins TRBV7-9 and TRBJ2-3, with D unresolved. From germline, CDR1 is SEHNR and CDR2 FQNEAQ (reference sequence). The CDR3 consists of 13 residues. Trimming took 5 bases from V and 0 from J, leaving 6 bases between them. CDR3 sequence reads: CASSPHSTDTQYF. The CDR3 nucleotides are TGTGCCAGCAGCCCCCATAGCACAGATACGCAGTATTTT. Complete variable domain (other parts from reference TRBV7-9 and TRBJ2-3): DTGVSQNPRHKITKRGQNVTFRCDPISEHNRLYWYRQTLGQGPEFLTYFQNEAQLEKSRLLSDRFSAERPKGSFSTLEIQRTEQGDSAMYLCASSPHSTDTQYFGPGTRLTVL.

The V and J genes are TRBV18 and TRBJ2-1; possible D gene TRBD1, 6 bases. Germline CDR1 is KGHSH and CDR2 is LQKENI. V was clipped by 4 bases and J by 2 bases, with 21 bases between them. The CDR3 length is 18 residues. CDR3 nucleotides: TGTGCCAGCTCACGGGCCGCCAAGACAGGCCTTGCCTACAATGAGCAGTTCTTC. This encodes CASSRAAKTGLAYNEQFF.

This clone appeared once. The chain carries TRBV6-6 and TRBJ1-3; tentative D call: TRBD1 (6 bases). The V end was cut by 5 bases, the J end by 2 bases, with 13 bases between. The CDR3 length is 15 residues. Germline V gives CDR1 MNHNY, CDR2 SVGAGI (reference sequence). CDR3 in DNA: TGTGCCAGCAGTCTTTTATCAGGGGCTGGAAACACCATATATTTT. This gives the protein CASSLLSGAGNTIYF.

The table lists this clone with a count of one. The chain combines TRBV2 with TRBJ2-1, with 8 bases matching TRBD1. The J segment lost 5 bases and the V segment lost 0 bases, leaving 12 bases of the junction unmatched. This CDR3 is built from 18 residues. Germline V CDR1 and CDR2: SNHLY, FYNNEI. The CDR3 loop reads CASSEAGLEQGVHNEQFF. For the CDR3, the DNA is TGTGCCAGCAGTGAAGCTGGATTGGAACAGGGGGTGCACAATGAGCAGTTCTTC.

This clone has a single count. The V gene is TRBV9, the J gene TRBJ2-1; 11 bases are a match to TRBD2. The CDR3 has 15 residues. Germline V lookup: CDR1 SGDLS, CDR2 YYNGEE. After removal of 4 bases from V and 4 bases from J, the junction contained 4 bases not matched to a gene. Here the CDR3 DNA reads TGTGCCAGCAGCCCGGGACTAGCGGCATACAATGAGCAGTTCTTC. This encodes CASSPGLAAYNEQFF.

A single count supports this clone. The V call is TRBV29-1, the J call TRBJ2-2; tentative D call: TRBD2 (6 bases). V was pared by 6 bases and J by 2 bases, with 13 bases between. The CDR3 contains 14 residues. Germline-derived CDR1 and CDR2 are SQVTM and ANQGSEA. CDR3 sequence: CSVRDSINTGELFF. CDR3 nucleotide sequence: TGCAGCGTACGGGACTCAATTAACACCGGGGAGCTGTTTTTT.

CDR3 in DNA: TGCGCCAGCAGCCACCTCAGCGGCCCGGAGGGGGATACGCAGTATTTT. Its protein product is CASSHLSGPEGDTQYF. The V and J genes are TRBV4-1 and TRBJ2-3, with TRBD2 as a possible D gene (6 bases). This CDR3 comprises 16 residues. V was trimmed by 3 bases and J by 6 bases, leaving 19 bases between them. Germline CDR1 is MGHRA and CDR2 is YSYEKL.

The rearrangement uses TRBV18 and TRBJ2-3; the D gene is possibly TRBD2 (5 bases). The V and J ends lost 2 bases and 0 bases respectively, with 9 bases between them. The length of the CDR3 is 15 residues. Germline V gene lookup returns CDR1 KGHSH and CDR2 LQKENI. The CDR3, as DNA: TGTGCCAGCTCACCAAGGACTCTAAGCACAGATACGCAGTATTTT. Its protein product is CASSPRTLSTDTQYF.

The V and J genes are TRBV5-4 and TRBJ2-3; possible D gene TRBD2, 7 bases. The CDR3 has 16 amino acids. V lost 7 bases to trimming and J lost 2 bases, with 20 bases between them. Germline CDR1 SGHNT, CDR2 YYREEE (reference sequence). The DNA for the CDR3 is TGTGCCAGCCCATCCCTAGGGGGACTACACACAGATACGCAGTATTTT. As protein: CASPSLGGLHTDTQYF.

The V and J genes are TRBV7-8 and TRBJ1-2, with D possibly being TRBD1 (5 bases). Germline V gene sequence: CDR1 SGHVS, CDR2 FQNEAQ. V shed 6 bases and J shed 2 bases, with 16 bases lying between them. The CDR3 loop spans 15 amino acids. CDR3 sequence (DNA): TGTGCCAGCAGACTAGCACTCGGGGGGAACTATGGCTACACCTTC. This codes for CASRLALGGNYGYTF.

The chain has TRBV5-1 and TRBJ2-7, with D possibly being TRBD1 (5 bases). V dropped 1 base and J dropped 1 base, with 18 bases sitting between them. Germline lookup yields CDR1 SGHRS and CDR2 YFSETQ. The CDR3 totals 17 residues. The CDR3 DNA is TGCGCCAGCAGCTTGTTGGGTGACAGTAGAATGTCCTACGAGCAGTACTTC. It encodes CASSLLGDSRMSYEQYF.

The chain employs TRBV7-8 and TRBJ2-7; no clear D gene. The CDR3 runs to 12 residues. Trimming removed 1 base at V and 6 bases at J, with 7 bases between. Per the germline V gene, CDR1 is SGHVS and CDR2 is FQNEAQ. Here the CDR3 reads CASSLVEAEQYF. CDR3 nucleotides: TGTGCCAGCAGCTTAGTTGAGGCCGAGCAGTACTTC.

The V and J genes are TRBV4-2 and TRBJ2-2, with D possibly matching TRBD2 (6 bases). V shed 3 bases and J shed 2 bases, with 13 bases lying between them. The CDR3 is 16 residues long. Germline V gene sequence: CDR1 LGHNA, CDR2 YNFKEQ. CDR3 DNA: TGTGCCAGCAGCCATGCGGGACTCATAAACACCGGGGAGCTGTTTTTT. This translates into CASSHAGLINTGELFF.

The V and J genes are TRBV10-3 and TRBJ2-3; 15 nucleotides agree with TRBD2. The germline CDR1 and CDR2 sequences are ENHRY and SYGVKD. V gave up 2 bases and J gave up 1 base; unmatched junction bases: 4. The CDR3 has 18 amino acids. CDR3 DNA sequence: TGTGCCATCAGTGAGCACGGACTAGCGGGAGGGGGCACAGATACGCAGTATTTT. Amino acid sequence: CAISEHGLAGGGTDTQYF.

The J gene is TRBJ2-1, the V gene TRBV27, with D possibly being TRBD2 (5 bases). CDR1 is MNHEY, CDR2 SMNVEV, per germline (reference sequence). Trimming cost V 5 bases and J 6 bases, with 8 bases left between them. The CDR3 sequence is 12 residues long. CDR3 DNA: TGTGCCAGCAGTCGGAGGCTCAATGAGCAGTTCTTC. Translation: CASSRRLNEQFF.

The V gene is TRBV27, the J gene TRBJ2-2; TRBD2 aligns across 8 bases. The CDR3 runs 13 residues. J gave up 6 bases and V 6 bases, and 3 bases lay outside the gene matches. Germline CDR1 and CDR2: MNHEY and SMNVEV (reference sequence). The DNA for the CDR3 is TGTGCCAGCAGGGGACTAGGGGCCGGGGAGCTGTTTTTT. Translated: CASRGLGAGELFF.

This chain connects TRBV2 to TRBJ2-5; a possible D gene is TRBD1 (6 bases). The CDR3 extends over 14 amino acids. Trimming cost V 2 bases and J 1 base, with 8 bases left between them. Germline CDR1 SNHLY, CDR2 FYNNEI. DNA of the CDR3: TGTGCCAGCAGTGAATGGACAGTCCAAGAGACCCAGTACTTC. It translates to CASSEWTVQETQYF.

This chain connects TRBV28 to TRBJ2-2, with 10 bases fitting TRBD2. Unmatched junction bases numbered 8, after V lost 9 bases and J lost 1 base. This CDR3 has 16 amino acids. Germline V gene lookup returns CDR1 MDHEN and CDR2 SYDVKM. The CDR3 spells CARREREGENTGELFF. DNA for the CDR3: TGTGCCAGACGAGAGCGGGAGGGGGAGAACACCGGGGAGCTGTTTTTT.

The chain couples TRBV29-1 to TRBJ2-1; maybe TRBD2 (6 bases). Germline lookup yields CDR1 SQVTM and CDR2 ANQGSEA. Between the trimmed V and J ends, which lost 6 bases and 4 bases, there was a span of 13 bases. The CDR3 length is 13 residues. CDR3 region: CSVPGTVYNEQFF. The CDR3 DNA reads as TGCAGCGTCCCCGGGACTGTGTACAATGAGCAGTTCTTC.

The V gene is TRBV6-1, the J gene TRBJ1-2; possibly TRBD1 for D (6 bases). CDR3 length: 12 amino acids. Trimming cost V 4 bases and J 8 bases, with 11 bases left between them. From germline, CDR1 is MNHNS and CDR2 SASEGT. CDR3: CASSGGGGGYTF. In nucleotides, the CDR3 is TGTGCCAGCAGTGGAGGGGGGGGCGGCTACACCTTC.

This chain links TRBV9 with TRBJ1-2; D might be TRBD1 (5 bases). This CDR3 is 13 amino acids long. Germline assignment: CDR1 SGDLS and CDR2 YYNGEE. The V and J ends lost 0 bases and 5 bases respectively, with 8 bases between them. CDR3 nucleotides: TGTGCCAGCAGCGTAGGAGCAGGGTATGGCTACACCTTC. Its translation is CASSVGAGYGYTF.

This sequence joins TRBV6-6 and TRBJ1-1; D remains unclear. Trimming cost V 7 bases and J 5 bases, with 11 bases left between them. This CDR3 is built from 12 residues. CDR1 and CDR2 (germline): MNHNY, SVGAGI (reference sequence). For the CDR3, the DNA is TGTGCCAGCACCAAGTCGGAGACTGAAGCTTTCTTT. It specifies CASTKSETEAFF.

The chain couples TRBV28 to TRBJ1-5, with a possible D match to TRBD1 (6 bases). This CDR3 is built from 16 residues. The V gene's germline CDR1 is MDHEN and CDR2 SYDVKM. V was shortened by 8 bases and J by 2 bases, with 19 bases between the two germline ends. The CDR3 here is CASSKPGVLGNQPQHF. The CDR3 DNA follows: TGTGCCAGCTCCAAACCAGGGGTATTAGGCAATCAGCCCCAGCATTTT.

This chain uses TRBV18 with TRBJ2-5, with TRBD2 identical over 9 bases. Trimming took 5 bases from V and 5 from J; bases not matched to a gene: 6. The germline CDR1 and CDR2 sequences are KGHSH and LQKENI. This CDR3 is built from 14 residues. CDR3 in amino acids: CASSSRTSVETQYF. The CDR3 nucleotides are TGTGCCAGCTCATCCAGGACTAGCGTGGAGACCCAGTACTTC.